There are a few counts of the clone carrying this T cell receptor (beta chain). Its antigen is not known. The source of the sample is a study of blood T cells in healthy people across ages. Germline CDR1 LGHNA, CDR2 YNFKEQ. Trimming took off 1 base at V and 2 bases at J, with 9 bases between the two ends. The CDR3 totals 15 residues. Study results and caveats: Roughly linearly, TCR beta diversity per million T cells fell as age increased. Diversity estimated from one million T cells was considered an underestimate.

PCR was performed a second time for roughly 7 to 12 cycles using a sample-barcoded 5' primer and a J-beta primer mix. Each cDNA molecule was tagged by a template-switch adaptor that had 12 random nucleotides. Sequencing recovered at least 2.5 million CDR3-containing paired-end reads from each sample. Each CDR3 protein gets one entry after TCRdb re-called the 5' RACE reads with MiXCR. The data show about 900,000 distinct CDR3 sequences, under 50% seen once. The J gene is TRBJ1-3, the V gene TRBV4-2; D not resolved. The receptor was isolated from a young man in good health. Sequencing used blood. As DNA, the CDR3 is TGTGCCAGCAGCCAAGTGACGGGAGCTGGAAACACCATATATTTT. Its protein is CASSQVTGAGNTIYF.